Listed below are T cell receptor beta chains from one sample, sequenced in a study of response to subunit inactivated influenza vaccine. TCRdb reprocessed the RT-PCR reads with MiXCR, giving one entry per CDR3 protein. The sample has about 530,000 distinct CDR3 sequences; approximately 10% are singletons. The material sequenced was PBMCs from blood, taken on the day of vaccination. These receptors were collected from a man aged 50 to 60 who received an inactivated influenza vaccine. Each CDR3 is given with its conserved first and last residue. Fields, in order: D gene, J gene, clone size, V gene, CDR3 length, CDR3 protein, CDR3 DNA. The D gene is left open where the match is weak. For some rows the clone size is stated as once, few or many, or as a class when expanded; others skip it.

>-|TRBJ2-2|-|TRBV5-1|15
CASSPGLSETGELFF
TGCGCCAGCAGCCCGGGACTCTCTGAAACCGGGGAGCTGTTTTTT
>TRBD1|TRBJ2-6|few|TRBV9|15
CASSVTGAGANVLTF
TGTGCCAGCAGCGTGACAGGGGCTGGGGCCAACGTCCTGACTTTC
>TRBD1|TRBJ2-4|few|TRBV19|15
CASTLKGSGGNIQYF
TGTGCCAGTACCCTGAAGGGGTCAGGGGGAAACATTCAGTACTTC
>-|TRBJ2-3|many|TRBV4-2|14
CASSQGPGTDTQYF
TGTGCCAGCAGCCAAGGGCCAGGGACAGATACGCAGTATTTT
>-|TRBJ2-5|few|TRBV15|13
CATSRDPAETQYF
TGTGCCACCAGCAGAGATCCGGCAGAGACCCAGTACTTC
>TRBD2|TRBJ2-1|few|TRBV20-1|14
CSATGLAANNEQFF
TGCAGTGCTACCGGACTAGCAGCTAACAATGAGCAGTTCTTC
>TRBD1|TRBJ1-1|few|TRBV28|15
CASSPWGQGNTEAFF
TGTGCCAGCAGTCCCTGGGGACAGGGTAACACTGAAGCTTTCTTT
>TRBD2|TRBJ2-1|few|TRBV7-2|15
CASSLWTSGNNEQFF
TGTGCCAGCAGCTTATGGACTAGCGGCAACAATGAGCAGTTCTTC
>TRBD2|TRBJ2-6|few|TRBV9|19
CASSEPKGSGSSGANVLTF
TGTGCCAGCAGCGAGCCCAAAGGTAGCGGGTCCTCTGGGGCCAACGTCCTGACTTTC
>-|TRBJ2-7|few|TRBV4-1|17
CASSQDYGRISSYEQYF
TGCGCCAGCAGCCAAGATTATGGGCGGATTAGCTCCTACGAGCAGTACTTC
>-|TRBJ2-3|few|TRBV20-1|14
CSARGRDFRDTQYF
TGCAGTGCTAGAGGCCGGGATTTCCGAGATACGCAGTATTTT
>-|TRBJ2-7|-|TRBV24-1|15
CATSDPTASSYEQYF
TGTGCCACCAGTGACCCGACGGCAAGCTCCTACGAGCAGTACTTC
>-|TRBJ2-7|few|TRBV12-3/TRBV12-4|13
CAGSLLLDNEQYF
TGTGCCGGCAGTTTACTTTTGGACAACGAGCAGTACTTC
>TRBD2|TRBJ2-3|few|TRBV10-2|16
CASSELGLVGTDTQYF
TGCGCCAGCAGTGAGTTGGGACTAGTTGGTACAGATACGCAGTATTTT
>-|TRBJ2-7|few|TRBV6-2/TRBV6-3|18
CASSIRTLDLSSSYEQYF
TGTGCCAGCAGCATCCGGACTCTGGACCTCTCCAGCTCCTACGAGCAGTACTTC
>-|TRBJ2-5|few|TRBV20-1|12
CSASFQQETQYF
TGCAGTGCTAGTTTTCAGCAAGAGACCCAGTACTTC
>TRBD1|TRBJ2-7|many|TRBV28|16
CASSLAGTGGSYEQYF
TGTGCCAGCAGTTTAGCTGGGACAGGGGGTAGCTACGAGCAGTACTTC
>-|TRBJ2-4|few|TRBV15|15
CATSREGSAKNIQYF
TGTGCCACCAGCAGAGAGGGAAGCGCCAAAAACATTCAGTACTTC
>-|TRBJ1-2|many|TRBV29-1|13
CSATPTGGNGYTF
TGCAGCGCAACTCCAACGGGAGGGAATGGCTACACCTTC
>-|TRBJ1-3|-|TRBV7-6|14
CASSPGGSGNTIYF
TGTGCCAGCAGCCCGGGGGGCTCTGGAAACACCATATATTTT
>-|TRBJ1-5|few|TRBV28|14
CASRADSVNQPQHF
TGTGCCAGCAGAGCTGACTCGGTCAATCAGCCCCAGCATTTT
>-|TRBJ1-2|-|TRBV21-1|15
CASIPETGTEDGYTF
TGTGCCAGCATCCCTGAAACCGGGACGGAGGATGGCTACACCTTC
>-|TRBJ1-5|few|TRBV7-2|12
CASGGYNQPQHF
TGTGCCAGCGGGGGGTACAATCAGCCCCAGCATTTT
>-|TRBJ1-1|-|TRBV30|12
CAWSVLVTEAFF
TGTGCCTGGAGTGTACTGGTCACTGAAGCTTTCTTT
>-|TRBJ2-5|-|TRBV20-1|15
CSARDGRGAQETQYF
TGCAGTGCTAGAGACGGTCGAGGGGCCCAAGAGACCCAGTACTTC
>TRBD2|TRBJ2-7|many|TRBV3-1|13
CASSQGLAYEQYF
TGTGCCAGCAGCCAGGGACTAGCCTACGAGCAGTACTTC
>-|TRBJ2-1|-|TRBV5-1|15
CASQKAERPYNEQFF
TGCGCCAGTCAAAAAGCGGAGCGTCCCTACAATGAGCAGTTCTTC
>-|TRBJ2-3|few|TRBV7-8|12
CASSVPGDTQYF
TGTGCCAGCAGCGTCCCCGGGGATACGCAGTATTTT
>-|TRBJ1-5|few|TRBV20-1|12
CSAIIREKPQHF
TGCAGTGCTATAATAAGGGAAAAGCCCCAGCATTTT
>-|TRBJ2-5|-|TRBV20-1|16
CSASPLLAEGQETQYF
TGCAGTGCTAGCCCCCTTTTAGCGGAGGGTCAAGAGACCCAGTACTTC